This TCR beta chain is drawn from a study of cytomegalovirus exposure and HLA in healthy donors. Whole-study results and caveats: Later analysis revealed greater clonal expansion in HLA-associated TCR beta chains than in equally common others. Some V segments, including TRBV6-2 and TRBV6-3, were excluded as indistinguishable.

Both 60 Vbeta primers and 13 Jbeta primers went into the PCR. Original handling: Later work found approximately 87 million unique TCR beta chains, with about 10 million shared. Generated by immunoSEQ multiplex PCR, the TCRdb table keeps only in-frame clones and is missing some. The V and J calls and clone size were taken over from that table, and D and trimming were inferred from the DNA. Among about 170,000 clones listed, roughly 80% were seen once. Germline V gene lookup returns CDR1 MGHRA and CDR2 YSYEKL. Trimming cost V 3 bases and J 1 base, with 9 bases left between them. There are 14 residues in the CDR3. Remarks on this clone: The antigen is undetermined.

The sequence was collected from a male donor in good health and CMV-seronegative. This chain connects TRBV4-1 to TRBJ1-1; D gene unclear. Sequenced input: PBMCs. CDR3 region: CASSHLAQNTEAFF. The CDR3 bases are TGCGCCAGCAGCCATTTAGCCCAGAACACTGAAGCTTTCTTT.